A selection of T cell receptor beta chains follows, all from one sample in a study of blood T cell repertoires in COVID-19. The data were produced by immunoSEQ multiplex PCR, yet TCRdb's version contains in-frame clones alone and is incomplete. The table lists 470,000 or so clones, roughly 90% of them singletons. Sequencing input: peripheral blood. These receptors all stem from a woman aged 25-40 years with acute or convalescent COVID-19. CDR3s include the opening cysteine and the closing phenylalanine or tryptophan. D genes are given only for firm matches. Clone size is given for some rows only: seen once, a few or many times, or a class if the clone is expanded.

v_gene	j_gene	abundance	d_gene	CDR3aa	CDR3nt
TRBV6-5	TRBJ2-5	.	TRBD2	CASNLGGVSGETQYF	TGTGCCAGCAACCTGGGAGGGGTATCAGGAGAGACCCAGTACTTC
TRBV11-2	TRBJ2-1	.	TRBD1	CASSVRQGWEQFF	TGTGCCAGCAGCGTCCGACAGGGTTGGGAGCAGTTCTTC
TRBV19	TRBJ1-5	.	.	CASRAGTGGYSNQPQHF	TGTGCCAGTAGGGCCGGGACGGGGGGATATAGCAATCAGCCCCAGCATTTT
TRBV18	TRBJ1-1	few	TRBD1	CASSPLMGDRKAFF	TGTGCCAGCTCACCACTCATGGGGGACAGAAAAGCTTTCTTT
TRBV5-4	TRBJ2-2	few	TRBD2	CASSLGGGVNTGELFF	TGTGCCAGCAGCTTGGGCGGGGGGGTGAACACCGGGGAGCTGTTTTTT
TRBV6-2/TRBV6-3	TRBJ2-3	once	TRBD2	CASSYEGASGAVLGTDTQYF	TGTGCCAGCAGTTACGAGGGGGCTAGCGGGGCGGTACTTGGCACAGATACGCAGTATTTT
TRBV19	TRBJ2-7	.	.	CASSIGSRSSYEQYF	TGTGCCAGTAGTATAGGATCGAGGAGCTCCTACGAGCAGTACTTC
TRBV13	TRBJ1-1	.	TRBD1	CASSRGRTEAFF	TGTGCCAGCAGCAGGGGGCGGACTGAAGCTTTCTTT
TRBV21-1	TRBJ2-7	once	.	CASSRRPPDRRPYEQYF	TGTGCCAGCAGCAGACGTCCCCCGGACAGGAGACCCTACGAGCAGTACTTC
TRBV3-1/TRBV3-2	TRBJ2-5	.	TRBD2	CASSQELADLPETQYF	TGTGCCAGCAGCCAAGAACTAGCGGACCTTCCGGAGACCCAGTACTTC
TRBV24-1	TRBJ2-1	.	.	CATSDTRGTGYNEQFF	TGTGCCACCAGTGACACCCGGGGGACGGGCTACAATGAGCAGTTCTTC
TRBV4-2	TRBJ2-7	.	TRBD2	CASSQAYKGTRFSQYF	TGTGCCAGCAGCCAAGCGTATAAGGGGACTAGATTTTCCCAGTACTTC
TRBV5-1	TRBJ1-5	.	.	CASSFNRDQPQHF	TGCGCCAGCAGCTTTAACAGGGATCAGCCCCAGCATTTT
TRBV10-2	TRBJ1-5	.	TRBD1	CASREQGSGQPQHF	TGCGCCAGCAGGGAACAGGGGTCGGGTCAGCCCCAGCATTTT
TRBV21-1	TRBJ1-4	.	.	CASSFRPRDSPTSKLFF	TGTGCCAGCAGCTTTCGGCCCCGGGACAGCCCGACTTCGAAACTGTTTTTT
TRBV19	TRBJ2-2	.	.	CASSSVLEAGELFF	TGTGCCAGTAGTTCAGTCCTTGAGGCCGGGGAGCTGTTTTTT
TRBV9	TRBJ2-3	once	.	CASSSRRFERGPTDTQYF	TGTGCCAGCAGCTCCCGTCGGTTTGAGCGTGGCCCCACAGATACGCAGTATTTT
TRBV2	TRBJ2-7	.	TRBD1	CARARDRGTVTNEQYF	TGTGCCAGGGCCCGGGACAGGGGGACGGTGACTAACGAGCAGTACTTC
TRBV18	TRBJ1-1	.	.	CASSPTDTGGVITEAFF	TGTGCCAGCTCACCAACAGACACAGGAGGGGTAATCACTGAAGCTTTCTTT
TRBV7-3	TRBJ2-3	.	.	CASSSTNEGDTQYF	TGTGCCAGCAGCTCTACAAATGAGGGAGATACGCAGTATTTT